This TCR beta chain was captured in a study of human thymus T cells. This clone came up once. This table comes from immunoSEQ multiplex PCR, and its TCRdb copy is limited to in-frame clones, with some not included. The data show some 57,000 clones, with about 94% seen just once and under 7% held by the top ten. An approximately 0.45-1 mL peripheral blood aliquot was taken intraoperatively from four of eight donors. All available leukocytes, rather than a set cell count, yielded the blood DNA. This clonotype was sampled from a boy under three years old with a congenital heart defect but otherwise immunologically healthy. Sequencing was carried out using blood.

The CDR3 is CASKGMAGVNSPLHF. The CDR3 nucleotides read TGTGCCAGCAAGGGTATGGCAGGGGTTAATTCACCCCTCCACTTT. The V and J genes are TRBV11-3 and TRBJ1-6, with D possibly matching TRBD1 (6 bases). Per the germline V gene, CDR1 is SGHNT and CDR2 is YENEEA. Trimming shortened V by 7 bases and J by 6 bases, and 16 bases separated the two germline ends. This CDR3 is built from 15 residues.